What follows are 25 T cell receptor beta chains derived from one specimen sequenced in a study of blood T cell repertoires in COVID-19. TCRdb's copy holds only in-frame clones and misses some; the assay was immunoSEQ multiplex PCR. The data contain hundreds of thousands of clones, almost 90% of them singletons. Sequences were obtained from peripheral blood. The receptors here all came from a woman between 70 and 85 years old with COVID-19, enrolled during active disease.

This rearrangement joins TRBV18 to TRBJ1-1; D uncertain. The CDR3 covers 15 residues. CDR1 is KGHSH and CDR2 is LQKENI in the germline V gene. The germline V and J ends were trimmed by 3 bases and 3 bases, with 14 bases remaining between them. DNA of the CDR3: TGTGCCAGCTCACCCAGGATCGACGGGGACACTGAAGCTTTCTTT. Translated: CASSPRIDGDTEAFF.

This sequence joins TRBV19 and TRBJ2-7, with TRBD1 identical over 9 bases. Germline lookup yields CDR1 LNHDA and CDR2 SQIVND (reference sequence). The CDR3 consists of 15 residues. Unmatched junction bases numbered 10, after V lost 5 bases and J lost 5 bases. CDR3 DNA: TGTGCCAGTAGTCGACGGCCGGGACAGGGACACGAGCAGTACTTC. Translation: CASSRRPGQGHEQYF. The variable domain in full, with the rest retrieved from reference TRBV19 and TRBJ2-7, is DGGITQSPKYLFRKEGQNVTLSCEQNLNHDAMYWYRQDPGQGLRLIYYSQIVNDFQKGDIAEGYSVSREKKESFPLTVTSAQKNPTAFYLCASSRRPGQGHEQYFGPGTRLTVT.

As for this clone: The same CDR3 arises from other DNA sequences in this sample as well. V is TRBV27 and J is TRBJ2-3, with 8 positions matching TRBD1. Germline V gene lookup returns CDR1 MNHEY and CDR2 SMNVEV (reference sequence). The CDR3 length is 16 residues. Trimming removed 5 bases from V and 0 bases from J; junction bases left unmatched: 7. The CDR3 spells CASSRRDRSSTDTQYF. The CDR3 DNA reads TGTGCCAGCAGTCGCCGGGACAGGTCTAGCACAGATACGCAGTATTTT.

The gene calls are TRBV30 and TRBJ2-1; 8 nucleotides align to TRBD2. CDR3 length: 14 residues. Trimming took 4 bases from V and 6 from J; bases not matched to a gene: 8. Germline-derived CDR1 and CDR2 are GTSNPN and SVGIG (reference sequence). CDR3 coding DNA: TGTGCCTGGACTGCGGGACTAGTCTTCAATGAGCAGTTCTTC. It is translated as CAWTAGLVFNEQFF.

This clone was seen only once. The chain recombines TRBV5-4 with TRBJ2-5; 15 bases map to TRBD2. The V and J ends lost 1 base and 2 bases, in that order; junction bases with no gene match: 3. CDR3 length equals 17 residues. CDR1 and CDR2 (germline): SGHNT, YYREEE (reference sequence). CDR3 in DNA: TGTGCCAGCAGCTTGCCAGGACTAGCGGGGGGGCAAGAGACCCAGTACTTC. Its translation is CASSLPGLAGGQETQYF.

This clone showed up just once. The chain uses TRBV24-1 and TRBJ2-7; TRBD1 might be the D (5 bases). This CDR3 contains 13 residues. Germline CDR1 reads KGHDR; CDR2 reads SFDVKD. Deletions cut 4 bases from V and 8 bases from J, with 14 bases between. CDR3 coding DNA: TGTGCCACCAGTGAACCCCTTCAGGGAAAGCAGTACTTC. Translation gives CATSEPLQGKQYF.

The J gene is TRBJ2-7, the V gene TRBV27; tentatively, D is TRBD2 (6 bases). The CDR3 runs 13 residues. V was trimmed by 11 bases and J by 2 bases, leaving 16 bases between them. From germline, CDR1 is MNHEY and CDR2 SMNVEV (reference sequence). CDR3 DNA: TGTGCCGTGGGAGGCAGGCCTCCCTACGAGCAGTACTTC. This codes for CAVGGRPPYEQYF.

V gene TRBV7-2 combines with J gene TRBJ2-3; 8 bases fit TRBD2. Germline trimming cut 1 base from V and 2 bases from J; bases unmatched to any gene: 8. The CDR3 totals 17 residues. The germline gives CDR1 SGHTA, CDR2 FQGNSA. CDR3 in amino acids: CASSLGPVAGFTDTQYF. Here the CDR3 DNA reads TGTGCCAGCAGCTTAGGGCCCGTAGCGGGATTCACAGATACGCAGTATTTT.

A few counts support this clone. The gene calls are TRBV2 and TRBJ2-5; D is perhaps TRBD2 (6 bases). Germline V gives CDR1 SNHLY, CDR2 FYNNEI. This CDR3 comprises 13 residues. The V end was cut by 4 bases, the J end by 7 bases, with 13 bases between. For the CDR3, the DNA is TGTGCCAGCAGTGGGACTAACCCCTGGACCCAGTACTTC. Translating gives CASSGTNPWTQYF.

J is TRBJ2-2 and V is TRBV4-1; weak D call: TRBD2 (7 bases). The V and J ends lost 1 base and 6 bases respectively, with 15 bases between them. Germline lookup yields CDR1 MGHRA and CDR2 YSYEKL. The CDR3 has 16 residues. This chain's CDR3 is CASSQVSGGRAGELFF. CDR3 bases: TGCGCCAGCAGCCAAGTGTCCGGGGGGCGGGCCGGGGAGCTGTTTTTT.

The chain carries TRBV7-9 and TRBJ2-1; the D is unclear. The CDR3 covers 16 residues. Trimming removed 5 bases at V and 7 bases at J, with 21 bases between. Germline lookup yields CDR1 SEHNR and CDR2 FQNEAQ (reference sequence). For the CDR3, the DNA is TGTGCCAGCAGCCCTGGTCGCTACAGCCTCCGGAATGAGCAGTTCTTC. Its protein is CASSPGRYSLRNEQFF. The full variable domain, with the rest looked up from reference TRBV7-9 and TRBJ2-1, is DTGVSQNPRHKITKRGQNVTFRCDPISEHNRLYWYRQTLGQGPEFLTYFQNEAQLEKSRLLSDRFSAERPKGSFSTLEIQRTEQGDSAMYLCASSPGRYSLRNEQFFGPGTRLTVL.

This sequence joins TRBV27 and TRBJ1-2, with 8 bases aligning to TRBD1. There are 16 residues in the CDR3. Per the germline V gene, CDR1 is MNHEY and CDR2 is SMNVEV (reference sequence). V lost 0 bases to trimming and J lost 0 bases; unmatched junction nucleotides: 3. The CDR3, as DNA: TGTGCCAGCAGTTTATCTTGGGACAGGACTAACTATGGCTACACCTTC. Encoded protein: CASSLSWDRTNYGYTF.

The V and J genes are TRBV7-3 and TRBJ2-1; maybe TRBD2 (6 bases). CDR3 length equals 14 residues. Between the trimmed V and J ends, which lost 3 bases and 12 bases, there was a span of 18 bases. Germline loops: CDR1 SGHTA, CDR2 FQGTGA. For the CDR3, the DNA is TGTGCCAGCAGCTTTGGTACCGGGGGAAAAGGGCAGTTCTTC. This translates into CASSFGTGGKGQFF.

The J gene is TRBJ1-5, the V gene TRBV5-6, with 9 bases identical to TRBD1. After removal of 5 bases from V and 7 bases from J, the junction contained 10 bases not matched to a gene. This CDR3 contains 15 residues. CDR1 SGHDT and CDR2 YYEEEE come from the germline V gene. The CDR3 region is CASSPGTGNFQPQHF. The CDR3 DNA reads TGTGCCAGCAGTCCCGGGACAGGGAACTTCCAGCCCCAGCATTTT.

This sequence joins TRBV24-1 and TRBJ2-3, with 14 bases lining up with TRBD2. The CDR3 totals 18 residues. Unmatched junction bases numbered 11, after V lost 2 bases and J lost 8 bases. The germline V gene encodes CDR1 KGHDR and CDR2 SFDVKD. The CDR3 DNA reads TGTGCCACCAGTGATTCGCCTCGACTAGCGGGGGGGCCCCCTACGCAGTATTTT. Amino acids: CATSDSPRLAGGPPTQYF.

This clone was counted once. V usage is TRBV6-2 or TRBV6-3 and J usage is TRBJ2-1, with 7 bases matching TRBD1. CDR1 and CDR2 from the germline V gene are MNHEY and SVGEGT. This CDR3 region has 15 residues. Trimming at V came to 7 bases and at J to 9 bases, leaving 15 bases not matched to a gene. CDR3 in DNA: TGTGCCAGCATCCCATCGGTGAAGGGGGCCACTGAGCAGTTCTTC. It encodes CASIPSVKGATEQFF.

This clone occurred once. V gene TRBV2 combines with J gene TRBJ2-1, with 9 bases fitting TRBD2. The V and J ends lost 7 bases and 7 bases, in that order; junction bases with no gene match: 11. This CDR3 contains 15 residues. Germline CDR1 reads SNHLY; CDR2 reads FYNNEI. This CDR3 is CASIPSGVLSNEQFF. The CDR3 bases are TGTGCCAGCATCCCTAGCGGGGTCTTGAGTAATGAGCAGTTCTTC.

The rearrangement uses TRBV28 and TRBJ1-1, with TRBD1 matching over 9 bases. In germline, CDR1 is MDHEN, CDR2 SYDVKM. The CDR3 has 15 amino acids. J gave up 6 bases and V 2 bases, and 7 bases lay outside the gene matches. This CDR3 is CASSLIGQGTSEAFF. DNA for the CDR3: TGTGCCAGCAGTTTAATAGGACAGGGGACGTCTGAAGCTTTCTTT.

The genes are TRBV18 and TRBJ1-4, with D possibly TRBD1 on 6 matching bases. The germline gives CDR1 KGHSH, CDR2 LQKENI. Between the trimmed V and J ends, which lost 2 bases and 6 bases, there was a span of 13 bases. This CDR3 spans 15 amino acids. The CDR3 DNA is TGTGCCAGCTCACCAAGACAGGAGGATTATGAAAAACTGTTTTTT. Translated, it gives CASSPRQEDYEKLFF.

This chain connects TRBV3-1 (or the pseudogene TRBV3-2) to TRBJ2-7, with D perhaps matching TRBD2 (5 bases). The CDR3 has 14 amino acids. CDR1 LGHDT and CDR2 YNNKEL come from the germline V gene (reference sequence). V was clipped by 0 bases and J by 6 bases, with 12 bases between them. The CDR3 region has the DNA TGTGCCAGCAGCCAAGATGGTAGCCTAGCCGAGCAGTACTTC. Protein product: CASSQDGSLAEQYF.

The V and J genes are TRBV10-3 and TRBJ1-2; 10 bases are a match to TRBD1. CDR1 is ENHRY, CDR2 SYGVKD, per germline. This CDR3 has 14 residues. Germline trimming cut 6 bases from V and 3 bases from J; bases unmatched to any gene: 4. CDR3 coding DNA: TGTGCCATCAGCAAGACAGGGGGCGACTATGGCTACACCTTC. It specifies CAISKTGGDYGYTF.

This clone appeared a single time. The chain joins TRBV5-4 to TRBJ2-5; D might be TRBD2 (6 bases). In germline, CDR1 is SGHNT, CDR2 YYREEE (reference sequence). This CDR3 comprises 14 residues. The V gene lost 2 bases and the J gene lost 2 bases, with 10 bases spanning the gap. CDR3 sequence (DNA): TGTGCCAGCAGCTTCGGAGGGTTACAAGAGACCCAGTACTTC. Its translation is CASSFGGLQETQYF.

This chain links TRBV5-1 with TRBJ1-3; 10 nucleotides align to TRBD1. Unmatched junction bases numbered 4, after V lost 0 bases and J lost 4 bases. Germline-derived CDR1 and CDR2 are SGHRS and YFSETQ. CDR3 size: 16 residues. The CDR3 is CASSLAGTGAGNTIYF. In nucleotides, the CDR3 is TGCGCCAGCAGCTTGGCCGGGACAGGGGCCGGAAACACCATATATTTT.

There are a few counts of this clone. This chain connects TRBV4-2 to TRBJ1-1, with 8 bases that match TRBD1. The CDR3 is 15 amino acids. The V gene end was trimmed by 1 base and the J gene end by 1 base; junction bases not matched to a gene: 2. In germline, CDR1 is LGHNA, CDR2 YNFKEQ. DNA for the CDR3: TGTGCCAGCAGCCAAGGGACAGGGACGAACACTGAAGCTTTCTTT. Protein product: CASSQGTGTNTEAFF.

The chain couples TRBV6-5 to TRBJ2-5, with 11 bases matching TRBD2. The V and J ends lost 6 bases and 4 bases, in that order; junction bases with no gene match: 4. The CDR3 contains 14 residues. Germline V CDR1 and CDR2: MNHEY, SVGAGI. CDR3 residues: CASRRSGGGETQYF. The CDR3 DNA reads TGTGCCAGCAGGCGTAGCGGGGGGGGAGAGACCCAGTACTTC.